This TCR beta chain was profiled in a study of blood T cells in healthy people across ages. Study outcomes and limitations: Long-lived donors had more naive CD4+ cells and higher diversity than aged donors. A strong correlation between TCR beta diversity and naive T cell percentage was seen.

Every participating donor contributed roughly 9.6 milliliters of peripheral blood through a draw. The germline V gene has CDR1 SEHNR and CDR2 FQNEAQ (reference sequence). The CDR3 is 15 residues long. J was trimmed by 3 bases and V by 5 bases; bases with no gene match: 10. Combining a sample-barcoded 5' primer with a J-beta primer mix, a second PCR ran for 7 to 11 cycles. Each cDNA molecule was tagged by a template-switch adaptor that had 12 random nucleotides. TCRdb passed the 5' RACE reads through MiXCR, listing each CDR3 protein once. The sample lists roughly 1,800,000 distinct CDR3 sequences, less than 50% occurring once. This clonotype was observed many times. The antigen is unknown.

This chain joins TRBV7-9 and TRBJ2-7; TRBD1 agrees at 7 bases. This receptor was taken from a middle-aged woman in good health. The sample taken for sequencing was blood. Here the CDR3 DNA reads TGTGCCAGCAGCCCAAAGGACAGGACTTACTACGAGCAGTACTTC. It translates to CASSPKDRTYYEQYF.